The next 5 T cell receptor beta chains were all read from a single sample in a study of cytomegalovirus exposure and HLA in healthy donors. PCR involved 60 Vbeta and 13 Jbeta primers. Here immunoSEQ multiplex PCR was the method, and the copy in TCRdb shows in-frame clones only, minus some. The ten top clones account for around 2.4%, within a sample of about 140,000 clones. Sequenced: PBMCs. The receptor set was obtained from a woman younger than 30 in good health and CMV-seronegative.

This chain links TRBV11-2 with TRBJ2-7, with D tentatively TRBD2 (6 bases). Germline V gives CDR1 SGHAT, CDR2 FQNNGV. This CDR3 is built from 14 residues. V was pared by 5 bases and J by 2 bases, with 13 bases between. CDR3 coding DNA: TGTGCCAGCAGCCGAAGCGGGCCTACCTACGAGCAGTACTTC. Translation: CASSRSGPTYEQYF.

The chain joins TRBV19 to TRBJ1-1; D is uncertain. V dropped 10 bases and J dropped 1 base, with 13 bases sitting between them. CDR1 is LNHDA, CDR2 SQIVND, per germline (reference sequence). The CDR3 covers 13 residues. CDR3 in amino acids: CATKLSPNTEAFF. CDR3 bases: TGTGCCACCAAGCTATCTCCGAACACTGAAGCTTTCTTT.

The V and J genes are TRBV10-2 and TRBJ2-5; 12 bases are shared with TRBD2. V dropped 5 bases and J dropped 5; count of bases not matched to a gene: 3. The germline CDR1 and CDR2 sequences are WSHSY and SAAADI. The CDR3 is 14 amino acids. CDR3 sequence reads: CASSLAGGRETQYF. The CDR3 DNA reads TGCGCCAGCAGTCTAGCGGGAGGGCGGGAGACCCAGTACTTC.

The V gene is TRBV19, the J gene TRBJ2-1; 8 bases fit TRBD2. Germline-derived CDR1 and CDR2 are LNHDA and SQIVND (reference sequence). CDR3 size: 14 residues. After removal of 7 bases from V and 8 bases from J, the junction contained 10 bases not matched to a gene. The CDR3 DNA reads TGTGCCAGTACCCGACCCGGCGGGAGGTATGAGCAGTTCTTC. Its protein is CASTRPGGRYEQFF. Supplemented by reference TRBV19 and TRBJ2-1, the full variable domain reads DGGITQSPKYLFRKEGQNVTLSCEQNLNHDAMYWYRQDPGQGLRLIYYSQIVNDFQKGDIAEGYSVSREKKESFPLTVTSAQKNPTAFYLCASTRPGGRYEQFFGPGTRLTVL.

The CDR3 loop is CASSLAAQETQYF. CDR3 nucleotide sequence: TGTGCCAGCAGCTTAGCAGCCCAAGAGACCCAGTACTTC. The chain employs TRBV7-9 and TRBJ2-5; D is unresolved. V lost 0 bases, J lost 1 base, and 3 bases lay in between. The CDR3 covers 13 residues. CDR1 and CDR2 from the germline V gene are SEHNR and FQNEAQ (reference sequence).